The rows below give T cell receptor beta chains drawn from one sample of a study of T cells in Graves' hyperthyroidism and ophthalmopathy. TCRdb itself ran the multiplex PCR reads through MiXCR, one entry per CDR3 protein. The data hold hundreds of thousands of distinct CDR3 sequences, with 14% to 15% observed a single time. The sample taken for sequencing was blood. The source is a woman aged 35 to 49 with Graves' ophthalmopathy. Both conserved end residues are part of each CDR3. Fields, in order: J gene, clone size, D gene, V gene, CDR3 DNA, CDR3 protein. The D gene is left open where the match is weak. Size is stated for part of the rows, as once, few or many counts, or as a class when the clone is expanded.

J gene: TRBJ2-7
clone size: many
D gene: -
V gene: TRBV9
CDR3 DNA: TGTGCCAGCAGCGTAGAGTCAACCTACTCCTACGAGCAGTACTTC
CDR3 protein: CASSVESTYSYEQYF

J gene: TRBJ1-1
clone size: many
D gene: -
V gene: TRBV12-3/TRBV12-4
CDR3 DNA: TGTGCCAGCACCCACAGGGAATTGAACACTGAAGCTTTCTTT
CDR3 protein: CASTHRELNTEAFF

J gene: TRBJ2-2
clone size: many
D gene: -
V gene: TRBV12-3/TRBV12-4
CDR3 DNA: TGTGCCAGCAGTCAGTTGGGGGCGGGGACCGGGGAGCTGTTTTTT
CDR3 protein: CASSQLGAGTGELFF

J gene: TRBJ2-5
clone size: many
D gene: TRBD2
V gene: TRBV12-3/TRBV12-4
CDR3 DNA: TGTGCCAGCAGTTCCCGTTCTAGCGGGGAAGAGACCCAGTACTTC
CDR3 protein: CASSSRSSGEETQYF

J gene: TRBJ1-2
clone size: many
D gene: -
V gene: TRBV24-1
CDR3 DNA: TGTGCCGCACAGGGTTCTAACTATGGCTACACCTTC
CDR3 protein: CAAQGSNYGYTF

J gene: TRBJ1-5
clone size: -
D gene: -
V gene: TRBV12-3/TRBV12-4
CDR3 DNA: TGTGCCAGCGGTGCCGGGACCGTTCGCAATCAGCCCCAGCATTTT
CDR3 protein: CASGAGTVRNQPQHF

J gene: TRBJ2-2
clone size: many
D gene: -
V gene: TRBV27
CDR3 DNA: TGTGCCAGCAGTTTATTAGGGGCCGCTGGCGGGGAGCTGTTTTTT
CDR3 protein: CASSLLGAAGGELFF

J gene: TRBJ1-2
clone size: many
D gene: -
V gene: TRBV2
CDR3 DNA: TGTGCCAGTAACAGCCTTGGGGGCTATGGCTACACCTTC
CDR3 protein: CASNSLGGYGYTF

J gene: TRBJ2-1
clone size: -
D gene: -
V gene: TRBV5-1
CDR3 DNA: TGCGCCAGCAGCTTGGGACTGGGGAGGTCAAATGAGCAGTTCTTC
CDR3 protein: CASSLGLGRSNEQFF

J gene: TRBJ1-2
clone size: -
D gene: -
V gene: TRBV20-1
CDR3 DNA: TGCAGTGCGAAGACCCCGATGTACTATGGCTACACCTTC
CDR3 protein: CSAKTPMYYGYTF

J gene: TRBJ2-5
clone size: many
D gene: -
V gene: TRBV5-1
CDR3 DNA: TGCGCCAGCAGCTACGGACGAACGGCGGAGACCCAGTACTTC
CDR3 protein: CASSYGRTAETQYF

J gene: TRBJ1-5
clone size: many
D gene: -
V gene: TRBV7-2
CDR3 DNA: TGTGCCAGCAGCGCATGGGTGGCAGGGGATCAGCCCCAGCATTTT
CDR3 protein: CASSAWVAGDQPQHF

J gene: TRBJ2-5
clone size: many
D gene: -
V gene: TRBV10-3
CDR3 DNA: TGTGCCATCAGTGATAGTCGTAGAAAAGAGACCCAGTACTTC
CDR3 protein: CAISDSRRKETQYF

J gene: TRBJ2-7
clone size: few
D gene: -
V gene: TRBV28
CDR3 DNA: TGTGCCAGCAGTTTGGTTCCCACCCCCGAGCAGTACTTC
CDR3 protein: CASSLVPTPEQYF

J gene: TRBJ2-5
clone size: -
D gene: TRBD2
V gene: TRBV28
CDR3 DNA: TGTGCCAGCACCCAAGGGGGACTAGCGGGAGGAGAGACCCAGTACTTC
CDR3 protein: CASTQGGLAGGETQYF

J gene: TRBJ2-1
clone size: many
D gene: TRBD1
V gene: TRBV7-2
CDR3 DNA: TGTGCCAGCAGCTTACCAGGGGGCCGAGACAATGAGCAGTTCTTC
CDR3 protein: CASSLPGGRDNEQFF

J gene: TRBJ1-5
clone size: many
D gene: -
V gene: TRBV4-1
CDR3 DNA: TGCGCCAGCAGCCAAGATTTGAGGGATCGGCAGCCCCAGCATTTT
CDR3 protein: CASSQDLRDRQPQHF

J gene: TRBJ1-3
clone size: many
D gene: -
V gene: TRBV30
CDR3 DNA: TGTGCCTGGAAGATGTCTGGAAACACCATATATTTT
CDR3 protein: CAWKMSGNTIYF

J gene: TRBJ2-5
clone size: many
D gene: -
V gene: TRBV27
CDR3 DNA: TGTGCCAGCAGTGCCCTAGGCCGTACGACCCAGTACTTC
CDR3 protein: CASSALGRTTQYF

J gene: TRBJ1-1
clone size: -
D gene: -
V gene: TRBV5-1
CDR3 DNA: TGCGCCAGCAGCCGAGACCATCAGGGGAACACTGAAGCTTTCTTT
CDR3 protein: CASSRDHQGNTEAFF

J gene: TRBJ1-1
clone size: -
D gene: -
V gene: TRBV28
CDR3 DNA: TGTGCCAGCAGTTTATATGATGGGGGCCGCCTGCGCACTGAAGCTTTCTTT
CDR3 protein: CASSLYDGGRLRTEAFF

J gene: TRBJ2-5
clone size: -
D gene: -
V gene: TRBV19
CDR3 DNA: TGTGCCAGTAGTATAGCCCAGCGGTTTCAAGAGACCCAGTACTTC
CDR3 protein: CASSIAQRFQETQYF

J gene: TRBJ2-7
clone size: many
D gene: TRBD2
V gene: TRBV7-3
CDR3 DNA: TGTGCCAGCAGCTCACTCGGGACTAGTTCCGAGCAGTACTTC
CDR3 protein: CASSSLGTSSEQYF

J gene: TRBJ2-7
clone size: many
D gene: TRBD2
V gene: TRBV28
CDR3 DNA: TGTGCCAGCAGAGACCGGACTAGCGGGATCTACGAGCAGTACTTC
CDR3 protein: CASRDRTSGIYEQYF